Each of the 5 T cell receptor beta chains below was sequenced from the same sample in a study of T cell repertoires in cytomegalovirus infection. TCRdb reanalysed the reads using MiXCR and keeps one entry per CDR3 protein. Of some 400,000 distinct CDR3 sequences in the sample, approximately 30% were seen once. The specimen was PBMCs. The receptors were sampled from a human donor in good health (CMV status not recorded). Some clones in this sample may be carry-over from other donors' samples.

J is TRBJ1-6 and V is TRBV20-1; D may be TRBD1 (5 bases). CDR1 DFQATT and CDR2 SNEGSKA come from the germline V gene (reference sequence). The length of the CDR3 is 15 residues. Trimming cost V 1 base and J 6 bases, with 13 bases left between them. The CDR3 here is CSARAQGASNSPLHF. CDR3 coding DNA: TGCAGTGCTAGAGCGCAAGGGGCCAGTAATTCACCCCTCCACTTT.

This clonotype turned up a few times. V gene TRBV27 combines with J gene TRBJ1-6, with D possibly being TRBD1 (5 bases). There are 14 residues in the CDR3. CDR1 and CDR2 (germline): MNHEY, SMNVEV (reference sequence). Trimming took 5 bases from V and 5 from J, leaving 10 bases between them. CDR3 sequence (DNA): TGTGCCAGCAGTCGGCAGGGAAATAATTCACCCCTCCACTTT. Amino acid sequence: CASSRQGNNSPLHF.

This clonotype has just a few counts. The chain joins TRBV11-2 to TRBJ2-5; tentatively, D is TRBD1 (7 bases). Germline CDR1 reads SGHAT; CDR2 reads FQNNGV. V was clipped by 5 bases and J by 4 bases, with 14 bases between them. The CDR3 is 14 amino acids. CDR3 sequence (DNA): TGTGCCAGCAGCATAACAGGGGACTTAGAGACCCAGTACTTC. Translated: CASSITGDLETQYF.

The gene calls are TRBV10-3 and TRBJ2-4; 7 positions match TRBD2. Looked up from germline, CDR1 is ENHRY and CDR2 is SYGVKD. CDR3 length: 15 amino acids. Losses at the gene ends were 4 bases for V and 2 bases for J; bases not matched to a gene: 5. CDR3 DNA sequence: TGTGCCATCAGTGTTGGGGGGGGTACCAAAAACATTCAGTACTTC. Translated, it gives CAISVGGGTKNIQYF.

CDR3 nucleotide sequence: TGTGCCAGCAGTCGCCCCCGGGACAGGGGGCGATTCACTGAAGCTTTCTTT. It codes for CASSRPRDRGRFTEAFF. The chain has TRBV28 and TRBJ1-1, with TRBD1 identical over 12 bases. Germline V gene sequence: CDR1 MDHEN, CDR2 SYDVKM. CDR3 length: 17 residues. The junction had 11 bases not matched to a gene; V was cut back by 5 bases and J by 4 bases.